This T cell receptor (beta chain) was sequenced during a study of CXCR4 blockade with PD-1 therapy in pancreatic cancer (dated by TCRdb to about 2019). About the investigation overall: The study analyzed resected pancreatic ductal adenocarcinoma using multiplex immunohistochemistry and TCRbeta immunosequencing, along with ex vivo slice culture to test PD-1 and CXCR4 blockade. To look at intratumoral heterogeneity, the researchers TCR-sequenced two geographically distinct regions from each of 6 or 7 tumors.

V is shortened by 4 bases, J by 5 bases, and the region joining them spans 17 bases. Its CDR3 holds 15 amino acids, cysteine through phenylalanine. Of the read, only the CDR3 DNA is kept; its 45 bases are in frame from base 1. Based on the germline V gene (reference sequence), the CDR1 and CDR2 sequences are LNHNV and YYDKDF. None of the patients whose archived tumor blocks were used had received neoadjuvant therapy prior to resection. For the preserved-tissue arm, the study drew on a few dozen surgical resection samples taken from some 25 pancreatic ductal adenocarcinoma patients who had not been treated previously. For the resection arm, ten 5-micron curls of FFPE tumor adjacent to the multiplex immunohistochemistry slide were used for DNA extraction. The sample holds one count of this clone. No cognate antigen has been identified for it. No much larger clone exists at a distance of one base, and base qualities are not known.

Study-level results and caveats: Because only TCRbeta chains were sequenced, true antigen-specificity overlap among the convergent dominant clones remained unconfirmed, awaiting paired alpha-beta single-cell sequencing. A strong correlation was found between the frequency of an amino acid clone and the number of distinct nucleotide rearrangements encoding that clone, which suggests convergent selection driven by common tumor antigens. Although tumors showed clonal expansion, with a mean productive clonality of roughly 0.13 compared with 0.04 to 0.06 in healthy blood, clonality was not correlated with survival.

Using the immunoSEQ Assay at Adaptive Biotechnologies, the researchers immunosequenced TCRbeta CDR3 regions from the extracted DNA. Concerning the study's data processing: To measure the absolute abundance of each unique TCRbeta CDR3, the sequences were collapsed and filtered. Clonality was calculated as 1 minus Pielou's evenness, using only productive in-frame rearrangements. Regional overlap tracked the top 100 nucleotide rearrangements across paired samples, with Morisita index comparing paired versus unrelated samples. The immunoSEQ Rearrangement Details tool was used to assess whether nucleotide rearrangements converged onto identical amino acid sequences. TCRdb's version of the immuneACCESS table is confined to in-frame rearrangements and falls short of the full clone set. An unresolved V gene accounts for under half of the shortfall where checked; the remainder is of unknown origin. The V and J calls and clone size were taken over from that table, and D and trimming were inferred from the DNA. The sample table lists about 8,100 clones, approximately 54% of them with a count of one. Together, the top ten hold about 7.3% of the sample.

Sample: tumor tissue. The receptor was isolated from a human donor with pancreatic ductal adenocarcinoma. The chain employs TRBV15 and TRBJ2-5; the D gene cannot be resolved beyond TRBD1 or TRBD2, each matching 6 bases. The CDR3 region: CATSTSVRGHETQYF. The DNA is TGTGCCACCAGCACATCCGTCCGGGGGCATGAGACCCAGTACTTC. The CDR3 plus the reference TRBV15 and TRBJ2-5 genes for the other parts give the full variable domain: DAMVIQNPRYQVTQFGKPVTLSCSQTLNHNVMYWYQQKSSQAPKLLFHYYDKDFNNEADTPDNFQSRRPNTSFCFLDIRSPGLGDTAMYLCATSTSVRGHETQYFGPGTRLLVL.